Sequencing of this TCR beta chain was carried out in a study of T cells in Graves' hyperthyroidism and ophthalmopathy (dated by TCRdb to between 2018 and 2021). Background on the whole study: Peripheral blood was sampled at the time of initial diagnosis, prior to any treatment. TCR V-J signatures able to tell the groups apart were searched for in a discovery cohort of 95 to 100 patients, of whom roughly 42 had Graves' ophthalmopathy and about 60 had stable Graves' hyperthyroidism. Whether ophthalmopathy could be predicted prospectively was tested in an independent validation cohort made up of about 18 hyperthyroidism patients plus 17 patients who later progressed to ophthalmopathy. The 90 or so discovery patients were randomly split 7:3 into training and test sets. Thyroid tissue and blood T-cell repertoires from more than five Graves' hyperthyroidism patients were also compared in the study. Following sampling, methimazole starting at 30 mg daily was given to hyperthyroidism patients, and high-dose intravenous methylprednisolone was given to ophthalmopathy patients. TCR Vbeta CDR3 sequencing of 135 peripheral blood samples (over 40 ophthalmopathy, 70 to 85 hyperthyroidism and roughly 17 progressor patients) is reported in the paper. Here is what the overall study found, with its caveats: In validation, progression to ophthalmopathy was predicted by the model with nearly 71% sensitivity and roughly 76% specificity, a median of roughly six months before onset. Most expanded thyroid clonotypes (frequency above 0.001) were also detected in blood, a finding suggesting that blood repertoires may reflect thyroid immune responses. A model built on a 13 V-J signature distinguished ophthalmopathy from stable hyperthyroidism, reaching approximately 89% sensitivity and 81.08% specificity in cross-validation and 80%/75% in testing. No statistical method was used to set the sample size in advance, and investigators knew the group allocation.

The TCR beta CDR3 regions were amplified from the RNA transcripts. For the first round of RT-PCR on the TCR CDR3, the HTBI primer set was used together with the Qiagen OneStep RT-PCR kit. The libraries were constructed in a second round of multiplex PCR and then size-selected and purified. The libraries were sequenced on an Illumina HiSeq2000 using paired-end 100 bp reads. The authors' analysis ran thus. SOAPnuke was used to process the raw data, removing reads that contained adapters or uncalled bases, had a mean Phred below 15, or lacked an exact match to the constant primer or identifier. High-quality paired reads were merged with COPE v1.2.5, and unique nucleotide sequences were defined as clonotypes. MiTCR v1.1 was used to align the clonotypes against IMGT TRBV, TRBD and TRBJ reference segments. The analysis was restricted to V-J combinations with a frequency above 0.0001, which together covered 99% to 99.2% of the repertoires. The TCS score was defined as F50 (clonal expansion) divided by E x V (chaos), with BLOSUM62-based TCRdist calculated between CDR3 peptides within each V-J. Welch's t-statistics and random forest reduced just over 500 V-J features to 10 to 15, which were used in a naive Bayes classifier (R e1071). The similarity between thyroid and blood repertoires was quantified using the Morisita-Horn index. TCRdb reanalyzed the raw reads on its own, using fastp at Q25 for trimming and MiXCR for clone calling, and kept in-frame beta chains. Rows matching on CDR3 protein sequence are summarized as one entry with the most common DNA and genes. For this entry, the V and J calls and clone size follow TCRdb and not the study's own pipeline. This sample gives over 700,000 distinct CDR3 sequences in total; about 35% of them show up just once. The leading ten clones occupy around 29% of the sample.

V is pruned by 0 bases and J by 4 bases, leaving 7 bases of the junction without a gene match. The germline V gene yields MNHEY for CDR1 and SVGAGI for CDR2. Counted from cysteine to phenylalanine, this CDR3 has 16 amino acids. The kept DNA is CDR3 alone, 48 bases in frame from the first base. Stable Graves' hyperthyroidism was defined as no progression to ophthalmopathy during 18 months of follow-up. Hyperthyroidism patients were aged 18 to 65 years and newly diagnosed, with disease duration of less than 2 months. Any patient with an uncontrolled infection, another autoimmune disease, pregnancy or lactation was excluded. Diagnoses relied on clinical symptoms, serum thyroxine and TRAb, thyroid ultrasound and orbital computed tomography. PBMCs were isolated from 7.5 to 10 ml of fresh peripheral blood by Ficoll-Paque density gradient centrifugation. Trizol reagent was used to extract total RNA, and RNA quality was then checked on an Agilent 2100 Bioanalyzer.

Comments on this clonotype: It has no known antigen specificity. One base away there is no much larger clone; base qualities are not given.

The rearranged segments are TRBV6-5 and TRBJ2-5, with TRBD2 matching 8 junction bases. The receptor was derived from a woman aged 40 to 55 with Graves' hyperthyroidism. The sequenced material came from blood. The base sequence is TGTGCCAGCAGTTACTCGATCACGGCGGGGGGAGAGACCCAGTACTTC. Translation gives CASSYSITAGGETQYF.